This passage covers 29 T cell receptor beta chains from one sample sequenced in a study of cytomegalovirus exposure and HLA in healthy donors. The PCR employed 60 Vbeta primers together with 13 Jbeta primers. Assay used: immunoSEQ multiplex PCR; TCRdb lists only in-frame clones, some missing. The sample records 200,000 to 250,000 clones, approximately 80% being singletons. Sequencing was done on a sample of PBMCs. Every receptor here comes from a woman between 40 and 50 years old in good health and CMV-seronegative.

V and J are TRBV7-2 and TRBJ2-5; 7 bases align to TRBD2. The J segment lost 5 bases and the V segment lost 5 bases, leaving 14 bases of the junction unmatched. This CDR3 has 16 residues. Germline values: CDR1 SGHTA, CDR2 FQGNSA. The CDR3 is CASSQWGWGGGETQYF. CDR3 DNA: TGTGCCAGCAGCCAGTGGGGTTGGGGGGGAGGGGAGACCCAGTACTTC.

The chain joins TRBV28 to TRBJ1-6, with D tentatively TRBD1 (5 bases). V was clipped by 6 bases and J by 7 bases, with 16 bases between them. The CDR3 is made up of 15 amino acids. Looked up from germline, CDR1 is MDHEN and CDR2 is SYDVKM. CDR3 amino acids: CASSQGTISNSPLHF. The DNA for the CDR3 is TGTGCCAGCAGCCAGGGAACTATTAGCAATTCACCCCTCCACTTT.

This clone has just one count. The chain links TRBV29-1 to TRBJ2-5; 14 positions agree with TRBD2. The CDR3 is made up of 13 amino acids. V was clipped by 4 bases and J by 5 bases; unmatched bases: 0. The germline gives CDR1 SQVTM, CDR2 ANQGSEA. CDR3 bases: TGCAGCGTTGGGACTAGCGGGGGGGAGACCCAGTACTTC. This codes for CSVGTSGGETQYF.

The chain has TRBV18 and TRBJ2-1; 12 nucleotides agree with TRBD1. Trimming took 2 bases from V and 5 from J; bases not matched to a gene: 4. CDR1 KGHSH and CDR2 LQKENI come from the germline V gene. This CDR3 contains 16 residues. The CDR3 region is CASSPGDRGLDNEQFF. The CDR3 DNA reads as TGTGCCAGCTCACCAGGGGACAGGGGGCTCGACAATGAGCAGTTCTTC.

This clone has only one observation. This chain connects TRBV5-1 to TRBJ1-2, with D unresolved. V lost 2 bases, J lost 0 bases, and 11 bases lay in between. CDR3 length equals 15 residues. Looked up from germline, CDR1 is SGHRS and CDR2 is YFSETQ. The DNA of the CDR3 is TGCGCCAGCAGCTTACCAGAACCCTCTAACTATGGCTACACCTTC. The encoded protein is CASSLPEPSNYGYTF.

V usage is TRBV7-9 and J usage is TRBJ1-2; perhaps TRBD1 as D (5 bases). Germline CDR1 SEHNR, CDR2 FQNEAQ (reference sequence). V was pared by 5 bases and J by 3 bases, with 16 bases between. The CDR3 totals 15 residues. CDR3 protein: CASSVGRGADYGYTF. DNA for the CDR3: TGTGCCAGCAGCGTGGGAAGGGGTGCGGACTATGGCTACACCTTC.

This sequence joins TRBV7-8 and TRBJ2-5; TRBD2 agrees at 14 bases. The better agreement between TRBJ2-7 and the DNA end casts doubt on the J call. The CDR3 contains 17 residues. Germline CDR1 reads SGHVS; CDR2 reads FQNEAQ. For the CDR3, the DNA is TGTGCCAGCAGCTTGGGACTAGCGGGGGTTTCGTCCTACGAGCAGTACTTC. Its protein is CASSLGLAGVSSYEQYF.

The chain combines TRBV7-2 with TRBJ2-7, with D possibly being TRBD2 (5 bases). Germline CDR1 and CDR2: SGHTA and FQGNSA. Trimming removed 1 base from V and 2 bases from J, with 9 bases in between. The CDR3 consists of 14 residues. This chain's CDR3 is CASSLEPGTYEQYF. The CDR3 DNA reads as TGTGCCAGCAGCTTAGAGCCGGGGACCTACGAGCAGTACTTC.

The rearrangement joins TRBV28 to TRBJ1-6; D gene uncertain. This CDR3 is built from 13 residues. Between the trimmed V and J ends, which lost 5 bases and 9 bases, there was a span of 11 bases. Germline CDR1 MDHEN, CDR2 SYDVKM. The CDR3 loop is CASSPPFGSPLHF. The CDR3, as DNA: TGTGCCAGCAGTCCCCCATTCGGTTCACCCCTCCACTTT.

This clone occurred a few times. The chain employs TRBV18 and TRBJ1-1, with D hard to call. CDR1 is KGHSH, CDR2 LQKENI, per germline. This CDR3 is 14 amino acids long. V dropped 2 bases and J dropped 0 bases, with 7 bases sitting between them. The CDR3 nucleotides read TGTGCCAGCTCACCAGAGGGCATGAACACTGAAGCTTTCTTT. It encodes CASSPEGMNTEAFF. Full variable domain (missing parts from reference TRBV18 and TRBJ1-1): NAGVMQNPRHLVRRRGQEARLRCSPMKGHSHVYWYRQLPEEGLKFMVYLQKENIIDESGMPKERFSAEFPKEGPSILRIQQVVRGDSAAYFCASSPEGMNTEAFFGQGTRLTVV.

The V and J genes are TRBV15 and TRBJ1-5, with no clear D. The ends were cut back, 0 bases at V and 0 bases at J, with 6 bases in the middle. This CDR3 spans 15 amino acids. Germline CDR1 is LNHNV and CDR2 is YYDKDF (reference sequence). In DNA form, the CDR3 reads TGTGCCACCAGCAGAGAGAAGCATAGCAATCAGCCCCAGCATTTT. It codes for CATSREKHSNQPQHF.

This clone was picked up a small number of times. CDR3 sequence (DNA): TGTGCCAGCGGACGGTTAGCGGGGGGGTTCCCAGATACGCAGTATTTT. Translating it yields CASGRLAGGFPDTQYF. J is TRBJ2-3 and V is TRBV9, with TRBD2 identical over 11 bases. The CDR3 covers 16 residues. The junction had 11 bases not matched to a gene; V was cut back by 7 bases and J by 4 bases. The germline gives CDR1 SGDLS, CDR2 YYNGEE.

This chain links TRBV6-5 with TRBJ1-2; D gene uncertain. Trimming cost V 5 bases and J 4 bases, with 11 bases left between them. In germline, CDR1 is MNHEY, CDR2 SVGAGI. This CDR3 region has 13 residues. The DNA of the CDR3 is TGTGCCAGCAGTGGGTCAGGAACCTATGGCTACACCTTC. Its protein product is CASSGSGTYGYTF.

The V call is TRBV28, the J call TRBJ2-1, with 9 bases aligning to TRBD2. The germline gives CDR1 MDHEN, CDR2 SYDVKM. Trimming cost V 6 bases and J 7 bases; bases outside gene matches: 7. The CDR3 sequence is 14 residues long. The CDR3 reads CASRRLAAINEQFF. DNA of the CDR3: TGTGCCAGCAGGAGACTAGCGGCAATAAATGAGCAGTTCTTC.

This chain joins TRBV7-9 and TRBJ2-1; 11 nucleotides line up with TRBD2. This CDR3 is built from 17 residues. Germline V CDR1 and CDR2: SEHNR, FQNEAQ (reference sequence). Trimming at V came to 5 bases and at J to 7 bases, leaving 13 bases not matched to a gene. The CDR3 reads CASSLFLLAGGRNEQFF. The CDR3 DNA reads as TGTGCCAGCAGCCTATTCCTTTTAGCGGGGGGGAGGAATGAGCAGTTCTTC.

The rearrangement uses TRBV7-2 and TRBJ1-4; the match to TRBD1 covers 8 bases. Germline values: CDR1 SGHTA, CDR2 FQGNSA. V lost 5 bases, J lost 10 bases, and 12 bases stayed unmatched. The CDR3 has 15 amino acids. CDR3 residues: CASSPGQGLSGKLFF. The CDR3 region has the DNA TGTGCCAGCAGCCCCGGACAGGGACTTTCCGGAAAACTGTTTTTT.

CDR3: CASSSLDRVGGYTF. CDR3 in DNA: TGTGCCAGCAGTTCCCTCGACAGGGTGGGTGGCTACACCTTC. The chain employs TRBV6-6 and TRBJ1-2; TRBD1 matches 7 bases. Looked up from germline, CDR1 is MNHNY and CDR2 is SVGAGI (reference sequence). With 4 bases clipped from V and 7 bases from J, the junction kept 9 bases outside the gene matches. The CDR3 consists of 14 residues.

In DNA, the CDR3 is TGTGCCAGCAGCACCGACAGGGTAACTCGCTCCTATAATTCACCCCTCCACTTT. This gives the protein CASSTDRVTRSYNSPLHF. The V and J genes are TRBV7-8 and TRBJ1-6; 7 nucleotides agree with TRBD1. With V trimmed by 5 bases and J by 0 bases, 10 bases remained unmatched. CDR3 length: 18 residues. Per germline, CDR1 SGHVS and CDR2 FQNEAQ.

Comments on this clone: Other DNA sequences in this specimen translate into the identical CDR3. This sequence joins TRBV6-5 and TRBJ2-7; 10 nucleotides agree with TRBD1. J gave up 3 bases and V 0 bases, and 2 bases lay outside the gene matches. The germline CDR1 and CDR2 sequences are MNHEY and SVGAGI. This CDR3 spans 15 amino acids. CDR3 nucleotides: TGTGCCAGCAGTTACTCCAGGGACAGGGGCTACGAGCAGTACTTC. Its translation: CASSYSRDRGYEQYF.

The CDR3 here is CASSEGSPRGGRISPLHF. CDR3 nucleotides: TGTGCCAGCAGTGAAGGTTCCCCTAGGGGGGGCCGGATTTCACCCCTCCACTTT. This sequence joins TRBV2 and TRBJ1-6, with D possibly being TRBD1 (6 bases). Germline CDR1 and CDR2: SNHLY and FYNNEI. The CDR3 sequence is 18 residues long. The V end was cut by 1 base, the J end by 9 bases, with 22 bases between.

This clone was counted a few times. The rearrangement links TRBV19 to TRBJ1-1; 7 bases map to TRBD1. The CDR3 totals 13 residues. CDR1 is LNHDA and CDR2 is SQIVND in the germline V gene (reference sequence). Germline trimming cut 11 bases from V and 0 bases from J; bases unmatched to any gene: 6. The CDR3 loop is CAAGDSMNTEAFF. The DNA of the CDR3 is TGTGCCGCAGGGGACAGCATGAACACTGAAGCTTTCTTT.

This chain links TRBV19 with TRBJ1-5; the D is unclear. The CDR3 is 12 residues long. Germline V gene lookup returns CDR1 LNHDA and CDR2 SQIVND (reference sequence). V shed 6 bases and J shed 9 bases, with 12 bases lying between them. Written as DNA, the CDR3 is TGTGCCAGTAGCGAATCTTGGAGGCCCCAGCATTTT. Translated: CASSESWRPQHF.

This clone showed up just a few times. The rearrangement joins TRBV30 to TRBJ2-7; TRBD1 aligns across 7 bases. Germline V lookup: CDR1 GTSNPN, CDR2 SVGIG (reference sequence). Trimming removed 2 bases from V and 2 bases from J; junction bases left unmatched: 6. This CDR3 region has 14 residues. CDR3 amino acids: CAWSRGQFAYEQYF. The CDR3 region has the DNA TGTGCCTGGAGTAGGGGACAGTTCGCCTACGAGCAGTACTTC. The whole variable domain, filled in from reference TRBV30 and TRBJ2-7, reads SQTIHQWPATLVQPVGSPLSLECTVEGTSNPNLYWYRQAAGRGLQLLFYSVGIGQISSEVPQNLSASRPQDRQFILSSKKLLLSDSGFYLCAWSRGQFAYEQYFGPGTRLTVT.

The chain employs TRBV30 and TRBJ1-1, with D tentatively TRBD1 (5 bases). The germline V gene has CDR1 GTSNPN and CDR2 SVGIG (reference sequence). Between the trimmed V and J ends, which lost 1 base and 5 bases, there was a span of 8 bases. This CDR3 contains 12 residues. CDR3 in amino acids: CAWSAGGTEAFF. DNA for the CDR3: TGTGCCTGGAGTGCGGGGGGGACTGAAGCTTTCTTT.

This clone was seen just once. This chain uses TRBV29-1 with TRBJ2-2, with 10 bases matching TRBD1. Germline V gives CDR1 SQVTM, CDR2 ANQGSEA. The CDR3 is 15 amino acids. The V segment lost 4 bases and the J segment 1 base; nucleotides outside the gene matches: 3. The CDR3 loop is CSVVWDRGNTGELFF. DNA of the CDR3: TGCAGCGTTGTATGGGACAGGGGGAACACCGGGGAGCTGTTTTTT.

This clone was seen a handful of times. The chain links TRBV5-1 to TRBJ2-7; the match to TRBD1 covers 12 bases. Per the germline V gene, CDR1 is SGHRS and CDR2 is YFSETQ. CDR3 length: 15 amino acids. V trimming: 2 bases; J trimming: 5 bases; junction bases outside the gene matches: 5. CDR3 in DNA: TGCGCCAGCAGCTTCTCCGGGACAGGGGGCGACGAGCAGTACTTC. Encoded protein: CASSFSGTGGDEQYF.

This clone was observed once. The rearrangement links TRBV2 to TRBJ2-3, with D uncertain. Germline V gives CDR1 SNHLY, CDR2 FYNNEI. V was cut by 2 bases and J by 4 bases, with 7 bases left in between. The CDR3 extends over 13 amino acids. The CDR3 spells CASSERSPDTQYF. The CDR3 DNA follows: TGTGCCAGCAGTGAACGGTCCCCAGATACGCAGTATTTT.

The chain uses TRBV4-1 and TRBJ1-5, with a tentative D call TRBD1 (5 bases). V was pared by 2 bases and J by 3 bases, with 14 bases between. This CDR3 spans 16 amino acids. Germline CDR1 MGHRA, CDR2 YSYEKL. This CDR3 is CASSQIDQGFNQPQHF. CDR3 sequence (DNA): TGCGCCAGCAGCCAAATTGATCAGGGTTTCAATCAGCCCCAGCATTTT.

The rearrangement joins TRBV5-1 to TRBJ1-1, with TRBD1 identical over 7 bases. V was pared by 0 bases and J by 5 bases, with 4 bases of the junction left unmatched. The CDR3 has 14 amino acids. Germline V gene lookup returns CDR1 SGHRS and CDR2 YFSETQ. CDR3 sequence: CASSLATTGTEAFF. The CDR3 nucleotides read TGCGCCAGCAGCTTGGCCACGACAGGGACTGAAGCTTTCTTT.